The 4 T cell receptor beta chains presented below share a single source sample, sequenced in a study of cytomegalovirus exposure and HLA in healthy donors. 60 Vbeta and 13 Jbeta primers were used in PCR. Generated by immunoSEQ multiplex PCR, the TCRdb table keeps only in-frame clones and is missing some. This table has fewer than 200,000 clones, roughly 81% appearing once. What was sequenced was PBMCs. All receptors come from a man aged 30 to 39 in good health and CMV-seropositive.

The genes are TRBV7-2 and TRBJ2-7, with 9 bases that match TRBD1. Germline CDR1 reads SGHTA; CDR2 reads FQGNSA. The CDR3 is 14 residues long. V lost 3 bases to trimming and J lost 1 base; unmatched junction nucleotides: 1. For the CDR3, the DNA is TGTGCCAGCAGCTTCGGGACAGGGTCCTACGAGCAGTACTTC. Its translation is CASSFGTGSYEQYF.

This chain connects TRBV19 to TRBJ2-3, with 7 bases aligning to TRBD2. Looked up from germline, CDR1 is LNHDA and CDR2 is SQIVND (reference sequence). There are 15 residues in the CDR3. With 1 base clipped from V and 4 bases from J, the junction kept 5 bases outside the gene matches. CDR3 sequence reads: CASSIGAGRADTQYF. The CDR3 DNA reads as TGTGCCAGTAGTATAGGGGCAGGGAGGGCAGATACGCAGTATTTT.

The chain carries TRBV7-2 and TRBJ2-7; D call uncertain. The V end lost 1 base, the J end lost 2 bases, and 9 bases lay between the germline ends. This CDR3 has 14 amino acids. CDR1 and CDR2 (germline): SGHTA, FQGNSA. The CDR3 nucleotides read TGTGCCAGCAGCTTAGTTGGGCCCCCCTACGAGCAGTACTTC. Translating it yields CASSLVGPPYEQYF. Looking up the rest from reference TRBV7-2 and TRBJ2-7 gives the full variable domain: GAGVSQSPSNKVTEKGKDVELRCDPISGHTALYWYRQSLGQGLEFLIYFQGNSAPDKSGLPSDRFSAERTGGSVSTLTIQRTQQEDSAVYLCASSLVGPPYEQYFGPGTRLTVT.

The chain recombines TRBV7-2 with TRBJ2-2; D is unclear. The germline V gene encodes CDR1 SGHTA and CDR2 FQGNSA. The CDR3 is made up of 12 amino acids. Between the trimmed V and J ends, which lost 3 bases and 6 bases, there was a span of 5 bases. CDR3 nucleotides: TGTGCCAGCAGCTTCTTCGCCGGGGAGCTGTTTTTT. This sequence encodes CASSFFAGELFF.